The 31 T cell receptor beta chains given below trace back to one sample, sequenced in a study of control samples from healthy donors and cancer patients. Method: immunoSEQ multiplex PCR; TCRdb's copy keeps in-frame clones and lacks some. The sample lists about 160,000 clones; roughly 94% were seen once. The sequencing sample was made of PBMCs. The receptors shown here come from a man aged 55 to 70 with colorectal cancer.

This chain joins TRBV11-1 and TRBJ2-7; D gene uncertain. The CDR3 spans 12 residues. The germline V gene has CDR1 SGHAT and CDR2 FQDESV (reference sequence). Trimming took 1 base from V and 3 from J, leaving 4 bases between them. CDR3 nucleotide sequence: TGTGCCAGCAGCTTAGTAGGCTACGAGCAGTACTTC. The encoded protein is CASSLVGYEQYF. The whole variable domain, filled in from reference TRBV11-1 and TRBJ2-7, reads EAEVAQSPRYKITEKSQAVAFWCDPISGHATLYWYRQILGQGPELLVQFQDESVVDDSQLPKDRFSAERLKGVDSTLKIQPAELGDSAMYLCASSLVGYEQYFGPGTRLTVT.

The genes are TRBV27 and TRBJ1-2, with a weak D call TRBD1 (6 bases). The CDR3 length is 14 residues. Germline V CDR1 and CDR2: MNHEY, SMNVEV (reference sequence). The V end lost 4 bases, the J end lost 2 bases, and 11 bases lay between the germline ends. This chain's CDR3 is CASSSPQGNYGYTF. DNA of the CDR3: TGTGCCAGCAGTTCGCCACAGGGCAACTATGGCTACACCTTC.

This chain links TRBV7-2 with TRBJ2-1; D ambiguous. The length of the CDR3 is 14 residues. In germline, CDR1 is SGHTA, CDR2 FQGNSA. V was trimmed by 2 bases and J by 7 bases, leaving 12 bases between them. CDR3 sequence reads: CASSLIPNGNEQFF. For the CDR3, the DNA is TGTGCCAGCAGCTTAATACCCAACGGGAATGAGCAGTTCTTC. The full variable domain, with the rest looked up from reference TRBV7-2 and TRBJ2-1, is GAGVSQSPSNKVTEKGKDVELRCDPISGHTALYWYRQSLGQGLEFLIYFQGNSAPDKSGLPSDRFSAERTGGSVSTLTIQRTQQEDSAVYLCASSLIPNGNEQFFGPGTRLTVL.

This chain joins TRBV7-9 and TRBJ2-5; no firm D call. The germline V gene has CDR1 SEHNR and CDR2 FQNEAQ (reference sequence). Trimming removed 0 bases from V and 3 bases from J, with 5 bases in between. There are 13 residues in the CDR3. Here the CDR3 reads CASSLAMEETQYF. CDR3 DNA sequence: TGTGCCAGCAGCTTAGCTATGGAAGAGACCCAGTACTTC.

Points on this clone: The junction departs from the called germline gene at one end, perhaps through a read error. The chain couples TRBV27 to TRBJ2-3, with 9 bases fitting TRBD2. CDR1 and CDR2 (germline): MNHEY, SMNVEV (reference sequence). CDR3 length: 15 residues. CDR3: CVSSYLAGSTDTQYF. In DNA form, the CDR3 reads TGTGTCAGCAGTTATCTAGCGGGGAGCACAGATACGCAGTATTTT.

The chain links TRBV5-1 to TRBJ1-1; 7 bases are a match to TRBD1. Per germline, CDR1 SGHRS and CDR2 YFSETQ. Germline trimming cut 0 bases from V and 2 bases from J; bases unmatched to any gene: 4. The CDR3 sequence is 15 residues long. The CDR3 spells CASSLGDRVNTEAFF. DNA of the CDR3: TGCGCCAGCAGCTTGGGCGACAGGGTTAACACTGAAGCTTTCTTT.

This clone was recorded only once. V and J are TRBV6-5 and TRBJ1-6; D remains ambiguous. The CDR3 is 15 amino acids. Germline V gives CDR1 MNHEY, CDR2 SVGAGI. With 7 bases removed from V and 5 bases from J, the gap between germline ends came to 15 bases. The CDR3, as DNA: TGTGCCAGCACAGGACTGATTTACAATAATTCACCCCTCCACTTT. Its protein is CASTGLIYNNSPLHF.

The genes are TRBV19 and TRBJ1-1; 8 nucleotides match TRBD1. V shed 4 bases and J 3 bases; nucleotides not matched to a gene: 7. CDR1 is LNHDA, CDR2 SQIVND, per germline (reference sequence). The CDR3 totals 15 residues. In nucleotides, the CDR3 is TGTGCCAGTAGTACCCCTACAGGGGGTGACACTGAAGCTTTCTTT. This gives the protein CASSTPTGGDTEAFF.

The genes are TRBV5-8 and TRBJ1-4; D call uncertain. Germline V lookup: CDR1 SGHTS, CDR2 YDEGEE. V was pared by 3 bases and J by 0 bases, with 21 bases between. The CDR3 consists of 19 residues. The CDR3 here is CASSSPGYPKVATNEKLFF. The DNA for the CDR3 is TGTGCCAGCAGCTCGCCAGGATATCCAAAAGTTGCAACTAATGAAAAACTGTTTTTT.

The V gene is TRBV5-4, the J gene TRBJ1-1, with 8 bases matching TRBD1. CDR1 and CDR2 from the germline V gene are SGHNT and YYREEE (reference sequence). J was trimmed by 0 bases and V by 4 bases; bases with no gene match: 5. This CDR3 is built from 15 residues. The CDR3 DNA follows: TGTGCCAGCAGCCCAGGGGGCGAGGTGAACACTGAAGCTTTCTTT. Its translation is CASSPGGEVNTEAFF.

This chain links TRBV9 with TRBJ2-3, with D unresolved. The germline V and J ends were trimmed by 0 bases and 4 bases, with 9 bases remaining between them. The CDR3 has 14 amino acids. Germline V gene lookup returns CDR1 SGDLS and CDR2 YYNGEE. In DNA, the CDR3 is TGTGCCAGCAGCGTAGGAGGTCACGCAGATACGCAGTATTTT. This translates into CASSVGGHADTQYF. The entire variable domain, with the rest obtained from reference TRBV9 and TRBJ2-3, is as follows: DSGVTQTPKHLITATGQRVTLRCSPRSGDLSVYWYQQSLDQGLQFLIQYYNGEERAKGNILERFSAQQFPDLHSELNLSSLELGDSALYFCASSVGGHADTQYFGPGTRLTVL.

The genes are TRBV7-2 and TRBJ2-7; D ambiguous. Deletions cut 6 bases from V and 1 base from J, with 19 bases between. Germline assignment: CDR1 SGHTA and CDR2 FQGNSA. The CDR3 consists of 16 residues. The CDR3 reads CASSYTSSGGSYEQYF. The CDR3 bases are TGTGCCAGCAGTTATACGTCCAGTGGTGGGTCCTACGAGCAGTACTTC.

The rearrangement joins TRBV29-1 to TRBJ1-1; TRBD1 agrees at 7 bases. The V gene end was trimmed by 7 bases and the J gene end by 0 bases; junction bases not matched to a gene: 11. This CDR3 comprises 15 residues. CDR1 and CDR2 from the germline V gene are SQVTM and ANQGSEA. The CDR3 spells CSAGGQPSLNTEAFF. The CDR3, as DNA: TGCAGCGCTGGGGGACAGCCTAGCTTGAACACTGAAGCTTTCTTT. The full variable domain, rest sourced from reference TRBV29-1 and TRBJ1-1, is SAVISQKPSRDICQRGTSLTIQCQVDSQVTMMFWYRQQPGQSLTLIATANQGSEATYESGFVIDKFPISRPNLTFSTLTVSNMSPEDSSIYLCSAGGQPSLNTEAFFGQGTRLTVV.

The J gene is TRBJ1-3, the V gene TRBV30, with a possible D match to TRBD1 (5 bases). The CDR3 loop spans 13 amino acids. V dropped 0 bases and J dropped 3 bases, with 6 bases sitting between them. CDR1 is GTSNPN, CDR2 SVGIG, per germline (reference sequence). The CDR3 DNA sequence: TGTGCCTGGAGTGTAGACAGTGGAAACACCATATATTTT. As protein: CAWSVDSGNTIYF.

The chain uses TRBV9 and TRBJ2-2, with a weak D call TRBD1 (6 bases). V shed 3 bases and J shed 0 bases, with 9 bases lying between them. CDR3 size: 15 residues. CDR1 SGDLS and CDR2 YYNGEE come from the germline V gene. The CDR3 sequence: CASSASGANTGELFF. The CDR3 bases are TGTGCCAGCAGCGCATCAGGGGCGAACACCGGGGAGCTGTTTTTT.

V gene TRBV11-3 combines with J gene TRBJ2-7; D might be TRBD1 (5 bases). Germline V gene sequence: CDR1 SGHNT, CDR2 YENEEA. Trimming left V 4 bases short and J 10 bases short, with 14 bases between. This CDR3 comprises 12 residues. The CDR3 region is CASSYGQGFQYF. The DNA of the CDR3 is TGTGCCAGCAGCTACGGTCAGGGATTTCAGTACTTC.

The chain links TRBV19 to TRBJ2-7; either TRBD1 or TRBD2 may fit D (7 bases each). Germline lookup yields CDR1 LNHDA and CDR2 SQIVND (reference sequence). Trimming shortened V by 7 bases and J by 4 bases, and 26 bases separated the two germline ends. This CDR3 has 17 residues. DNA of the CDR3: TGTGCCAGTACCACCTGGGAGGGGGCGCCGGGTTGGTACGAGCAGTACTTC. Encoded protein: CASTTWEGAPGWYEQYF.

This clone came up once. The rearrangement links TRBV6-6 to TRBJ2-7; TRBD1 aligns across 9 bases. V dropped 5 bases and J dropped 5; count of bases not matched to a gene: 4. The germline CDR1 and CDR2 sequences are MNHNY and SVGAGI (reference sequence). The CDR3 extends over 13 amino acids. CDR3 region: CASSRQGGDEQYF. For the CDR3, the DNA is TGTGCCAGCAGTCGACAGGGGGGCGACGAGCAGTACTTC.

The rearrangement uses TRBV5-1 and TRBJ1-4; 7 bases match TRBD1. Germline assignment: CDR1 SGHRS and CDR2 YFSETQ. V gave up 0 bases and J gave up 5 bases; unmatched junction bases: 7. The CDR3 consists of 16 residues. The CDR3 sequence is CASSLVPGQLNEKLFF. DNA for the CDR3: TGCGCCAGCAGCTTGGTCCCGGGACAGCTGAATGAAAAACTGTTTTTT.

The chain uses TRBV4-2 and TRBJ1-1; D may be TRBD1 (6 bases). The CDR3 has 15 amino acids. The germline CDR1 and CDR2 sequences are LGHNA and YNFKEQ. V lost 8 bases and J 0 bases, leaving 16 bases between the germline ends. For the CDR3, the DNA is TGTGCCAGCGGCGCCCGTGGGGGCATGAACACTGAAGCTTTCTTT. It translates to CASGARGGMNTEAFF.

Only one count was recorded for this clone. The chain links TRBV28 to TRBJ2-7; no clear D gene. The CDR3 covers 15 residues. The V and J ends lost 7 bases and 4 bases respectively, with 20 bases between them. CDR1 and CDR2 (germline): MDHEN, SYDVKM. The DNA for the CDR3 is TGTGCCAGCACCCCTCGGCATTTCTCCCCTTACGAGCAGTACTTC. This codes for CASTPRHFSPYEQYF.

The chain has TRBV2 and TRBJ2-3; D unresolved. Trimming removed 5 bases at V and 0 bases at J, with 9 bases between. The germline gives CDR1 SNHLY, CDR2 FYNNEI. This CDR3 contains 14 residues. The DNA for the CDR3 is TGTGCCAGCAGTTTAATGGCTAGCACAGATACGCAGTATTTT. Protein product: CASSLMASTDTQYF.

The V call is TRBV27, the J call TRBJ2-7; 10 bases map to TRBD2. This CDR3 comprises 15 residues. The germline gives CDR1 MNHEY, CDR2 SMNVEV (reference sequence). V shed 0 bases, J shed 7 bases, and the junction held 6 bases outside the gene matches. CDR3 amino acids: CASSLSGLAEGEQYF. For the CDR3, the DNA is TGTGCCAGCAGTTTATCAGGACTAGCGGAGGGTGAGCAGTACTTC.

The chain recombines TRBV5-6 with TRBJ1-5; 7 bases are a match to TRBD1. The CDR3 spans 14 residues. Per germline, CDR1 SGHDT and CDR2 YYEEEE. V lost 3 bases and J lost 4; bases outside the gene matches: 4. The DNA of the CDR3 is TGTGCCAGCAGCTCGGGACAGAGTAATCAGCCCCAGCATTTT. Translation: CASSSGQSNQPQHF. The variable domain in full, with the rest retrieved from reference TRBV5-6 and TRBJ1-5, is DAGVTQSPTHLIKTRGQQVTLRCSPKSGHDTVSWYQQALGQGPQFIFQYYEEEERQRGNFPDRFSGHQFPNYSSELNVNALLLGDSALYLCASSSGQSNQPQHFGDGTRLSIL.

This chain joins TRBV7-2 and TRBJ1-5; possibly TRBD1 for D (6 bases). In germline, CDR1 is SGHTA, CDR2 FQGNSA. The CDR3 consists of 16 residues. V was pared by 5 bases and J by 0 bases, with 14 bases between. DNA for the CDR3: TGTGCCAGCAGCCCCTGGACAGAACCTAGCAATCAGCCCCAGCATTTT. Translated, it gives CASSPWTEPSNQPQHF.

This chain joins TRBV7-9 and TRBJ1-4; D is perhaps TRBD1 (5 bases). Germline CDR1 reads SEHNR; CDR2 reads FQNEAQ (reference sequence). The CDR3 contains 15 residues. With 8 bases removed from V and 0 bases from J, the gap between germline ends came to 13 bases. The CDR3 coding sequence is TGTGCCAGCGGTCCCACGGGGGCAACTAATGAAAAACTGTTTTTT. Protein: CASGPTGATNEKLFF.

The V and J genes are TRBV7-9 and TRBJ2-5; D is undetermined. Germline V lookup: CDR1 SEHNR, CDR2 FQNEAQ (reference sequence). V was trimmed by 2 bases and J by 0 bases, leaving 10 bases between them. CDR3 size: 15 residues. The CDR3 DNA reads TGTGCCAGCAGCTTATTAGGGCAGTACCAAGAGACCCAGTACTTC. It yields the protein CASSLLGQYQETQYF.

The gene calls are TRBV5-1 and TRBJ2-5; weak D call: TRBD1 (5 bases). Trimming took 1 base from V and 5 from J, leaving 9 bases between them. The CDR3 runs 13 residues. From germline, CDR1 is SGHRS and CDR2 YFSETQ. The CDR3: CASSLTPGETQYF. The CDR3 nucleotides read TGCGCCAGCAGCTTGACCCCAGGGGAGACCCAGTACTTC.

The chain links TRBV4-1 to TRBJ2-5, with D uncertain. The ends were cut back, 4 bases at V and 4 bases at J, with 10 bases in the middle. The CDR3 contains 13 residues. Germline V CDR1 and CDR2: MGHRA, YSYEKL. The DNA for the CDR3 is TGCGCCAGCAGCCGTGGACCGGGAGAGACCCAGTACTTC. The encoded protein is CASSRGPGETQYF.

The chain is built from TRBV7-2 and TRBJ1-2; 11 bases align to TRBD1. V trimming: 2 bases; J trimming: 4 bases; junction bases outside the gene matches: 3. This CDR3 is 15 amino acids long. Looked up from germline, CDR1 is SGHTA and CDR2 is FQGNSA. This chain's CDR3 is CASSLWGTGGYGYTF. CDR3 sequence (DNA): TGTGCCAGCAGCTTATGGGGGACAGGGGGCTATGGCTACACCTTC. The variable domain in full, with the rest retrieved from reference TRBV7-2 and TRBJ1-2, is GAGVSQSPSNKVTEKGKDVELRCDPISGHTALYWYRQSLGQGLEFLIYFQGNSAPDKSGLPSDRFSAERTGGSVSTLTIQRTQQEDSAVYLCASSLWGTGGYGYTFGSGTRLTVV.

This chain uses TRBV11-2 with TRBJ2-5; D possibly uses TRBD1 or TRBD2 (5 bases each). The CDR3 is 15 amino acids. Germline CDR1 SGHAT, CDR2 FQNNGV. V lost 1 base and J 2 bases, leaving 11 bases between the germline ends. The CDR3 reads CASSLGGEGQETQYF. In DNA form, the CDR3 reads TGTGCCAGCAGCTTAGGGGGTGAGGGGCAAGAGACCCAGTACTTC.